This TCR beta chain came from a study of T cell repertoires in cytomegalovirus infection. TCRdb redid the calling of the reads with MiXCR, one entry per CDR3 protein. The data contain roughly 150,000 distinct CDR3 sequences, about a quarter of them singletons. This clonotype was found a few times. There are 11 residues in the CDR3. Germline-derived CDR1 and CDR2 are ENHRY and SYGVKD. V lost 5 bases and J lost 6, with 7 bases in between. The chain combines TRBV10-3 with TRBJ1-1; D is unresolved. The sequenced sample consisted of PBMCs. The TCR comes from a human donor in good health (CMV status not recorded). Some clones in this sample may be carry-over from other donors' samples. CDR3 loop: CAISSGPEAFF. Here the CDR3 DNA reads TGTGCCATCAGTTCTGGGCCTGAAGCTTTCTTT.